The sequence of this T cell receptor beta chain was determined in a study of identical twins. This clonotype has just a few counts. Its antigen is undetermined. Germline V lookup: CDR1 MNHEY, CDR2 SMNVEV (reference sequence). The CDR3 runs to 16 residues. J was trimmed by 5 bases and V by 6 bases; bases with no gene match: 13. A single record per CDR3 protein comes from TCRdb applying MiXCR to the 5' RACE reads. The data contain about 810,000 distinct CDR3 sequences, roughly 12% of them singletons. Study-wide findings and caveats: Abundant cord blood beta clonotypes carried fewer insertions; memory repertoires showed none.

These data also formed part of another study, on yellow fever vaccine responses in identical twins.

The chain employs TRBV27 and TRBJ1-5, with TRBD1 matching over 7 bases. This sequence originates from a woman under 30 in good health. Sample: PBMCs. For the CDR3, the DNA is TGTGCCAGCAGGCGACAGGGCGTTGCAGGTGATCAGCCCCAGCATTTT. This codes for CASRRQGVAGDQPQHF.